The subject of this entry is one TCR beta chain. Antigen unknown. CDR1 SGHDT and CDR2 YYEEEE come from the germline V gene. Deletions cut 3 bases from V and 4 bases from J, with 10 bases between. This CDR3 is built from 13 residues. This sample was included in a study of Ad26.COV2.S vaccination and SARS-CoV-2 variants. Study-wide findings and caveats: Vaccine recipients posted higher spike-specific TCR breadth than their placebo counterparts.

The table came from immunoSEQ multiplex PCR; TCRdb's copy has only in-frame clones and leaves some out. The sample consists of 500,000 or so clones, 85% to 90% of them appearing once. Sample treatment: 19 received Ad26.COV2.S at low or high dose, single or two shots; 5 received placebo; per-sample allocation not given. It was on day 63 after the first vaccine or placebo injection that samples were taken. This clonotype was sampled from a person aged 18-60 years who received the Ad26.COV2.S COVID-19 vaccine or a placebo. This rearrangement joins TRBV5-6 to TRBJ1-2; D unclear. The sample here was peripheral blood, taken in a trial of Ad26.COV2.S vaccine versus placebo. CDR3 loop: CASSSWERYGYTF. The CDR3 DNA sequence: TGTGCCAGCAGCTCATGGGAGCGCTATGGCTACACCTTC.